This is a list of T cell receptor beta chains from one sample in a study of blood T cells in healthy people across ages. From the 5' RACE reads, TCRdb called clonotypes with MiXCR, one entry per CDR3 protein. The sample has about a million distinct CDR3 sequences, roughly 50% seen once. Sequencing used blood. These receptors were obtained from a woman aged 60-70 years in good health. The CDR3 runs from the conserved cysteine through the conserved F or W. The order of the fields is D gene, clone size, V gene, J gene, CDR3 length, CDR3 DNA, CDR3 protein. A D gene is named only where the DNA matches it firmly. Only some rows state a clone size, as once, few, many or a class for expanded clones.

TRBD1,once,TRBV20-1,TRBJ2-7,16,TGCAGTGCTAACCCCGACAGGGGCCCATCCTCCTACGAGCAGTACTTC,CSANPDRGPSSYEQYF
TRBD2,.,TRBV7-9,TRBJ2-7,16,TGTGCCAGCAGCCCCCCTTCCGGGAGGGTCTACAATGAGCAGTACTTC,CASSPPSGRVYNEQYF
TRBD2,few,TRBV7-9,TRBJ2-7,15,TGTGCCAGCAGATTTACTAGCGGGAGCTCCTACGAGCAGTACTTC,CASRFTSGSSYEQYF
TRBD2,many,TRBV9,TRBJ2-7,13,TGTGCCAGCAGCGGTAGCGGGAGCTACGAGCAGTACTTC,CASSGSGSYEQYF
.,few,TRBV6-4,TRBJ2-6,15,TGTGCCAGCAGTGACTGGAGGTCTGGGGCCAACGTCCTGACTTTC,CASSDWRSGANVLTF
TRBD2,few,TRBV27,TRBJ2-7,15,TGTGCCAGCAGTATAAGGGGACTAGCGGGAGAGGTGCAGTACTTC,CASSIRGLAGEVQYF
.,.,TRBV12-3/TRBV12-4,TRBJ2-7,12,TGTGCCAGCAGTTTAGCTCGGGATGCGCGGTACTTC,CASSLARDARYF
.,.,TRBV7-2,TRBJ2-1,16,TGTGCCAGCAGCCTTGGGGGTGCTAGGGCCTACAATGAGCAGTTCTTC,CASSLGGARAYNEQFF
.,.,TRBV24-1,TRBJ2-1,15,TGTGCCACCAGTGACGCAGTTCCCTCGGAAGACGAGCAGTTCTTC,CATSDAVPSEDEQFF
.,many,TRBV7-9,TRBJ2-5,18,TGTGCCAGCAGCTTAGGGGGGCACACTACTTTGGCGGCAGAGACCCAGTACTTC,CASSLGGHTTLAAETQYF
.,.,TRBV4-2,TRBJ2-5,16,TGTGCCAGCAGCCAAGATCTCCGGAGGGGGGGAGAGACCCAGTACTTC,CASSQDLRRGGETQYF
.,.,TRBV2,TRBJ1-1,13,TGTGCCAGCAGTGCGACAGAAAACACTGAAGCTTTCTTT,CASSATENTEAFF
.,.,TRBV7-2,TRBJ2-7,15,TGTGCCAGCAGCTTGACCGGGGCCCAGGGCTACGAGCAGTACTTC,CASSLTGAQGYEQYF
.,.,TRBV10-2,TRBJ2-7,13,TGCGCCAGCAGGGGGGCTGTCACAGCCGAGCAGTACTTC,CASRGAVTAEQYF
TRBD2,few,TRBV4-3,TRBJ2-1,18,TGCGCCAGCAGCCAAGTTTGGGGTAGCGGGAGCGAATACAATGAGCAGTTCTTC,CASSQVWGSGSEYNEQFF
.,.,TRBV7-8,TRBJ2-5,13,TGTGCCAGCAGCTTATTAGGGTCCAAGACCCAGTACTTC,CASSLLGSKTQYF
TRBD2,.,TRBV12-3/TRBV12-4,TRBJ2-3,15,TGTGCCAGCAACCTGGGAAGAGCGGGAACAGATACGCAGTATTTT,CASNLGRAGTDTQYF
TRBD1,.,TRBV20-1,TRBJ1-1,13,TGCAGTGCTCGAAACCCAGGGGGCACTGAAGTTTTCTTT,CSARNPGGTEVFF
TRBD1,few,TRBV28,TRBJ2-7,14,TGTGCCAGCAGTCCCCTGACAGGGACCTACGAGCAGTACTTC,CASSPLTGTYEQYF
.,.,TRBV5-4,TRBJ2-1,12,TGTGCCAGCAGCTTAGAGAGGGATGAGCAGTTCTTC,CASSLERDEQFF
.,.,TRBV28,TRBJ2-4,14,TGTGCCAGCAGTTCCTCAGGGGACGCGGACATTCAGTACTTC,CASSSSGDADIQYF
TRBD2,once,TRBV10-1,TRBJ2-3,14,TGCGCCAGCAGCGCCAGCGGGAGTGCAGATACGCAGTATTTT,CASSASGSADTQYF
.,.,TRBV2,TRBJ2-1,16,TGTGCCAGCACTAGAAGTAGCGTCAAGGAGTACAATGAGCAGTTCTTC,CASTRSSVKEYNEQFF
TRBD2,.,TRBV7-6,TRBJ2-3,16,TGTGCCAGCAGCACCGGGGGGGGACTCCGCACAGATACGCAGTATTTT,CASSTGGGLRTDTQYF
.,.,TRBV12-3/TRBV12-4,TRBJ2-1,15,TGTGCCAGCGGAGATTCCGGGACTGGGTACAATGAGCAGTTCTTC,CASGDSGTGYNEQFF